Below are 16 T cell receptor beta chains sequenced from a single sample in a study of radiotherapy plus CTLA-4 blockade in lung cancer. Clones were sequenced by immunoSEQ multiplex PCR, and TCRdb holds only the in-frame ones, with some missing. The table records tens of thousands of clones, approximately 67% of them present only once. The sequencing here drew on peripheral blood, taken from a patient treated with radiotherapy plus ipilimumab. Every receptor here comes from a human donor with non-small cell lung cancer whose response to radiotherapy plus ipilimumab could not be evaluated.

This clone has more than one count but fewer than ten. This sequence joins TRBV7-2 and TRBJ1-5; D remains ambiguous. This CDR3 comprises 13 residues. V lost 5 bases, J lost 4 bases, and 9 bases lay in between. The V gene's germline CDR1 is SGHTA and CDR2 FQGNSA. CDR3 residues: CASSPRTNQPQHF. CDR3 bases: TGTGCCAGCAGCCCACGAACTAATCAGCCCCAGCATTTT.

CDR3 nucleotides: TGTGCCAGCAGCTTACCAGGAACTAGAGGTGAGCAGTTCTTC. Protein product: CASSLPGTRGEQFF. The chain uses TRBV7-2 and TRBJ2-1, with D perhaps TRBD2 (5 bases). V dropped 2 bases and J dropped 9 bases, with 14 bases sitting between them. Per germline, CDR1 SGHTA and CDR2 FQGNSA. The CDR3 runs 14 residues.

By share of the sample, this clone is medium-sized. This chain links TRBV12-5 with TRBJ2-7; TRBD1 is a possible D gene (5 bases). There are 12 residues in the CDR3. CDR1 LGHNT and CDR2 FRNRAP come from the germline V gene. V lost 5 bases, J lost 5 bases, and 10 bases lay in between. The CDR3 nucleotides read TGTGCTAGTGGTCAGGGTTCCAACGAGCAGTACTTC. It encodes CASGQGSNEQYF.

CDR3 loop: CATSRGGGGEVSDTQYF. The CDR3 DNA reads TGTGCCACCAGCAGAGGGGGAGGGGGGGAGGTTTCAGATACGCAGTATTTT. V and J are TRBV15 and TRBJ2-3, with a weak D call TRBD2 (7 bases). V lost 1 base and J lost 4, with 18 bases in between. The V gene's germline CDR1 is LNHNV and CDR2 YYDKDF (reference sequence). The CDR3 extends over 17 amino acids.

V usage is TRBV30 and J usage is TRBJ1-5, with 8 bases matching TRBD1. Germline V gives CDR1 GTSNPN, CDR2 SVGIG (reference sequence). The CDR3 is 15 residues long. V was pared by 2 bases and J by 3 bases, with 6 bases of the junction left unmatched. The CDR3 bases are TGTGCCTGGAGTCGCCCGGACAGGGACAATCAGCCCCAGCATTTT. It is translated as CAWSRPDRDNQPQHF.

The CDR3 spells CASSLIVGETQYF. The CDR3 nucleotides read TGTGCCAGCAGTCTCATAGTTGGTGAGACCCAGTACTTC. The rearrangement joins TRBV6-1 to TRBJ2-5, with D uncertain. V was trimmed by 5 bases and J by 5 bases, leaving 12 bases between them. The CDR3 spans 13 residues. Germline-derived CDR1 and CDR2 are MNHNS and SASEGT.

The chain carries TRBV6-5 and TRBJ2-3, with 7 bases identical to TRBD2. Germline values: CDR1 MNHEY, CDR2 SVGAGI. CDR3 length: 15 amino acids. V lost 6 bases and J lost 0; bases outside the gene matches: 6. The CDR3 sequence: CASRQSGASTDTQYF. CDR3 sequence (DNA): TGTGCCAGCAGGCAGAGCGGGGCCAGCACAGATACGCAGTATTTT.

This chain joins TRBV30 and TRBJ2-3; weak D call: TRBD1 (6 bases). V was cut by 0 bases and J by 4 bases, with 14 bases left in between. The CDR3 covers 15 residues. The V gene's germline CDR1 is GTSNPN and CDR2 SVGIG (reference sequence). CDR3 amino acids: CAWSVGTRTADTQYF. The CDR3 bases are TGTGCCTGGAGTGTAGGGACACGAACAGCAGATACGCAGTATTTT. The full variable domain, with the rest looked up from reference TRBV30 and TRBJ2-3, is SQTIHQWPATLVQPVGSPLSLECTVEGTSNPNLYWYRQAAGRGLQLLFYSVGIGQISSEVPQNLSASRPQDRQFILSSKKLLLSDSGFYLCAWSVGTRTADTQYFGPGTRLTVL.

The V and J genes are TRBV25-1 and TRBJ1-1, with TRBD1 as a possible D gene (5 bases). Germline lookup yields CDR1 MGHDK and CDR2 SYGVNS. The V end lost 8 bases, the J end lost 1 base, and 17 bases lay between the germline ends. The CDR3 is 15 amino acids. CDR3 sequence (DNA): TGTGCCAGCGGTTCGTTACAGGTTCGGAACACTGAAGCTTTCTTT. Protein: CASGSLQVRNTEAFF. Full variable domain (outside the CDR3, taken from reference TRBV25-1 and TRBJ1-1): EADIYQTPRYLVIGTGKKITLECSQTMGHDKMYWYQQDPGMELHLIHYSYGVNSTEKGDLSSESTVSRIRTEHFPLTLESARPSHTSQYLCASGSLQVRNTEAFFGQGTRLTVV.

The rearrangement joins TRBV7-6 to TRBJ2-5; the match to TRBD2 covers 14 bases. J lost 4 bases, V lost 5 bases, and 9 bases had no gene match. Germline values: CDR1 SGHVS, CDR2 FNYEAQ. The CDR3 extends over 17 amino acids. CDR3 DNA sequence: TGTGCCAGCAGCCCGACGACTAGCGGGGGGGCCGGAGAGACCCAGTACTTC. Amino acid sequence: CASSPTTSGGAGETQYF.

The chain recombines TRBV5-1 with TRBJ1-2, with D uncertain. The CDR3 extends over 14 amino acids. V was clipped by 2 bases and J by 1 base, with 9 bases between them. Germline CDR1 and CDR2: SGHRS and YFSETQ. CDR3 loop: CASSFDTFNYGYTF. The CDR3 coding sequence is TGCGCCAGCAGCTTCGACACTTTTAACTATGGCTACACCTTC.

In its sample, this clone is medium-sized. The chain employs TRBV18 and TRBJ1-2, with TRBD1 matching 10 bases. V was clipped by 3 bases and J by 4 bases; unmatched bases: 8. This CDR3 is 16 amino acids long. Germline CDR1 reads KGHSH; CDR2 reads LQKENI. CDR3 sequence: CASSPSGTGVSYGYTF. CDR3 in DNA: TGTGCCAGCTCACCTTCCGGGACAGGGGTAAGCTATGGCTACACCTTC.

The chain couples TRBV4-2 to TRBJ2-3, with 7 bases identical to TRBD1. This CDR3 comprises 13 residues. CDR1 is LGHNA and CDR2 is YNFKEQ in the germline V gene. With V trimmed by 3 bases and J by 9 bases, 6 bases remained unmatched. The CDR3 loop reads CASSHEGARTQYF. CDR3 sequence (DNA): TGTGCCAGCAGCCATGAGGGGGCAAGAACGCAGTATTTT.

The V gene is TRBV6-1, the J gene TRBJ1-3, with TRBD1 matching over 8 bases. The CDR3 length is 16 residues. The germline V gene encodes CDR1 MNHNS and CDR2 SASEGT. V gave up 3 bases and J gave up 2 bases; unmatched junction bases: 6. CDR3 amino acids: CASSDWTGWAGNTIYF. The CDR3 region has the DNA TGTGCCAGCAGTGACTGGACAGGGTGGGCTGGAAACACCATATATTTT.

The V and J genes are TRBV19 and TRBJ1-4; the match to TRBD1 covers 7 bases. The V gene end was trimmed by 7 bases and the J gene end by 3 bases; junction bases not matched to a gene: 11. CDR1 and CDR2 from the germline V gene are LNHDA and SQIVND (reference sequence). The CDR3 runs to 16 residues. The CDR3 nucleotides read TGTGCCAGTACGCCTCCTGACAGGGACGCTAATGAAAAACTGTTTTTT. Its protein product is CASTPPDRDANEKLFF.

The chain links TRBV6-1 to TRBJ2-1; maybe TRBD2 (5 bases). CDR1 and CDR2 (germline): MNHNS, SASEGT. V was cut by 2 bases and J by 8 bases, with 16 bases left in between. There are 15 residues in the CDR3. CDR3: CASSERLIRRDEQFF. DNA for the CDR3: TGTGCCAGCAGTGAAAGACTAATCCGTAGGGATGAGCAGTTCTTC.